The clone carrying this T cell receptor beta chain was seen many times. The use of genomic DNA as template underpinned the TCR beta VDJ and CDR3 profiling. One entry per CDR3 protein results from TCRdb running MiXCR on the reads. Altogether about 180,000 distinct CDR3 sequences are present, around half being singletons, with the ten largest covering around 3%. Looked up from germline, CDR1 is SQVTM and CDR2 is ANQGSEA. The CDR3 runs to 15 residues. V dropped 4 bases and J dropped 1 base, with 16 bases sitting between them. The data belong to a study of CD8+CD57+ T cells in acquired aplastic anemia. Overall study: Sorted CD4+ and CD8+ cells yielded DNA averaging around 3.5 ug.

The origin of this receptor is a human donor in good health. Source material: sorted CD4+, CD8+, or CD8+CD57+ T cells (not recorded which) from PBMCs. This chain uses TRBV29-1 with TRBJ2-5; D call uncertain. CDR3 region: CSVATRAGTQETQYF. CDR3 DNA: TGCAGCGTTGCTACACGGGCCGGAACCCAAGAGACCCAGTACTTC.